Listed here are 21 T cell receptor beta chains from one sample, sequenced in a study of T cells after somatic rescue of genetic block (TCRdb year 2020). Library method: the immunoSEQ multiplex PCR assay. TCRdb re-hosts the immuneACCESS table, in-frame sequences only. Its copies lack some clones; in the studies checked, an unresolved V gene accounts for under half of them, and the cause for the rest is not known. The sample table lists approximately 100,000 clones, 90% of them with a count of one. The top ten clonotypes cover 1.6% of the sample. Source material: peripheral blood mononuclear cells (PBMCs). Every receptor here comes from a young woman.

The chain joins TRBV6-1 to TRBJ2-7; D call uncertain. The CDR3 spans 14 residues. V dropped 0 bases and J dropped 4 bases, with 10 bases sitting between them. Germline lookup yields CDR1 MNHNS and CDR2 SASEGT. Here the CDR3 DNA reads TGTGCCAGCAGTGAAGCTTGGCAGCTGTACGAGCAGTACTTC. The encoded protein is CASSEAWQLYEQYF.

This chain joins TRBV5-1 and TRBJ1-1; D is undetermined. Germline-derived CDR1 and CDR2 are SGHRS and YFSETQ. The CDR3 has 16 amino acids. The germline V and J ends were trimmed by 1 base and 0 bases, with 13 bases remaining between them. The DNA of the CDR3 is TGCGCCAGCAGCTTGATTCTGGGAGGGATGAACACTGAAGCTTTCTTT. Protein product: CASSLILGGMNTEAFF.

The chain combines TRBV7-2 with TRBJ2-1; weak D call: TRBD1 (6 bases). V shed 5 bases and J shed 4 bases, with 18 bases lying between them. This CDR3 contains 16 residues. Germline lookup yields CDR1 SGHTA and CDR2 FQGNSA. CDR3 residues: CASSAPTGSVYNEQFF. The CDR3 nucleotides read TGTGCCAGCAGCGCCCCCACAGGGTCAGTGTACAATGAGCAGTTCTTC.

The rearrangement uses TRBV6-5 and TRBJ2-7; unclear D gene. The V end lost 6 bases, the J end lost 0 bases, and 9 bases lay between the germline ends. CDR3 length: 13 residues. Germline lookup yields CDR1 MNHEY and CDR2 SVGAGI. The CDR3 region has the DNA TGTGCCAGCAGCCGAGGACCCTCCTACGAGCAGTACTTC. It codes for CASSRGPSYEQYF.

The V gene is TRBV5-4, the J gene TRBJ1-5; unclear D gene. The CDR3 runs 16 residues. CDR1 is SGHNT and CDR2 is YYREEE in the germline V gene (reference sequence). Deletions cut 0 bases from V and 0 bases from J, with 10 bases between. CDR3 amino acids: CASSLGPENSNQPQHF. The CDR3 nucleotides are TGTGCCAGCAGCTTGGGGCCAGAAAATAGCAATCAGCCCCAGCATTTT.

V usage is TRBV10-3 and J usage is TRBJ1-6, with 11 bases matching TRBD1. CDR3 length equals 16 residues. Germline CDR1 and CDR2: ENHRY and SYGVKD. V lost 9 bases and J lost 7; bases outside the gene matches: 11. The CDR3 loop reads CAIRQGQGVGNSPLHF. The CDR3 coding sequence is TGTGCCATTCGGCAGGGACAGGGGGTAGGAAATTCACCCCTCCACTTT.

The V gene is TRBV28, the J gene TRBJ2-6; D not resolved. CDR3 length equals 17 residues. Trimming removed 2 bases from V and 0 bases from J, with 11 bases in between. The germline V gene has CDR1 MDHEN and CDR2 SYDVKM. The CDR3 DNA reads TGTGCCAGCAGTTTACCCGCTTACGGCTCTGGGGCCAACGTCCTGACTTTC. Its protein is CASSLPAYGSGANVLTF.

This chain connects TRBV29-1 to TRBJ2-5, with D unclear. CDR1 is SQVTM and CDR2 is ANQGSEA in the germline V gene. The V and J ends lost 6 bases and 5 bases respectively, with 10 bases between them. This CDR3 is 11 amino acids long. CDR3 in amino acids: CSVARLETQYF. The CDR3, as DNA: TGCAGCGTCGCCCGACTGGAGACCCAGTACTTC.

The V and J genes are TRBV5-4 and TRBJ2-7; 8 bases line up with TRBD1. V trimming: 4 bases; J trimming: 7 bases; junction bases outside the gene matches: 16. Germline V gene sequence: CDR1 SGHNT, CDR2 YYREEE (reference sequence). The CDR3 consists of 16 residues. The CDR3 DNA sequence: TGTGCCAGCAGCCCCACCCGGACAGGGCCCTCGGGAGAGCAGTACTTC. Its protein is CASSPTRTGPSGEQYF.

This chain joins TRBV28 and TRBJ2-7; 9 bases line up with TRBD1. This CDR3 has 14 amino acids. Germline V gives CDR1 MDHEN, CDR2 SYDVKM. V shed 7 bases and J 3 bases; nucleotides not matched to a gene: 7. CDR3 loop: CASTPTDRGYEQYF. The CDR3 DNA sequence: TGTGCCAGCACCCCTACGGACAGGGGCTACGAGCAGTACTTC. Full variable domain (outside the CDR3, taken from reference TRBV28 and TRBJ2-7): DVKVTQSSRYLVKRTGEKVFLECVQDMDHENMFWYRQDPGLGLRLIYFSYDVKMKEKGDIPEGYSVSREKKERFSLILESASTNQTSMYLCASTPTDRGYEQYFGPGTRLTVT.

This clone appeared a single time. This chain joins TRBV5-6 and TRBJ1-3, with D unresolved. V was trimmed by 4 bases and J by 4 bases, leaving 21 bases between them. The CDR3 loop spans 17 amino acids. Germline lookup yields CDR1 SGHDT and CDR2 YYEEEE. In nucleotides, the CDR3 is TGTGCCAGCAGCACGGGATGGCGGGGAAACTCGGGAAACACCATATATTTT. It specifies CASSTGWRGNSGNTIYF.

In nucleotides, the CDR3 is TGTGCCAGCAGCCCCGGGGACAGGGGGCTTAGAGACTATGGCTACACCTTC. As protein: CASSPGDRGLRDYGYTF. The V and J genes are TRBV14 and TRBJ1-2; 12 nucleotides align to TRBD1. Germline-derived CDR1 and CDR2 are SGHDN and FVKESK. The CDR3 runs 17 residues. Germline trimming cut 4 bases from V and 3 bases from J; bases unmatched to any gene: 9.

The chain carries TRBV5-1 and TRBJ2-7; 9 bases align to TRBD2. From germline, CDR1 is SGHRS and CDR2 YFSETQ. Trimming cost V 0 bases and J 10 bases; bases outside gene matches: 8. This CDR3 has 14 residues. Here the CDR3 reads CASSLVASGEGQYF. The DNA of the CDR3 is TGCGCCAGCAGCTTGGTCGCTAGCGGGGAAGGCCAGTACTTC.

V and J are TRBV5-6 and TRBJ1-1, with D unresolved. In germline, CDR1 is SGHDT, CDR2 YYEEEE. V lost 5 bases, J lost 0 bases, and 14 bases lay in between. The CDR3 is 15 amino acids. In DNA form, the CDR3 reads TGTGCCAGCAGTTTCCCCCTTCAGATGAACACTGAAGCTTTCTTT. Encoded protein: CASSFPLQMNTEAFF.

V is TRBV5-1 and J is TRBJ2-6; D uncertain. The CDR3 runs 14 residues. Germline V gene lookup returns CDR1 SGHRS and CDR2 YFSETQ. The germline V and J ends were trimmed by 6 bases and 1 base, with 8 bases remaining between them. CDR3 sequence reads: CASKGWSGANVLTF. For the CDR3, the DNA is TGCGCCAGCAAGGGATGGTCTGGGGCCAACGTCCTGACTTTC.

CDR3 in amino acids: CASSPAGVWVGYTF. CDR3 sequence (DNA): TGTGCCAGCAGCCCAGCGGGGGTTTGGGTTGGCTACACCTTC. The V and J genes are TRBV14 and TRBJ1-2, with D possibly matching TRBD1 (5 bases). The CDR3 is 14 residues long. The V gene lost 4 bases and the J gene lost 7 bases, with 16 bases spanning the gap. Per the germline V gene, CDR1 is SGHDN and CDR2 is FVKESK. The whole variable domain, remainder taken from reference TRBV14 and TRBJ1-2, is EAGVTQFPSHSVIEKGQTVTLRCDPISGHDNLYWYRRVMGKEIKFLLHFVKESKQDESGMPNNRFLAERTGGTYSTLKVQPAELEDSGVYFCASSPAGVWVGYTFGSGTRLTVV.

This chain connects TRBV5-8 to TRBJ2-7; 8 bases fit TRBD2. Germline CDR1 reads SGHTS; CDR2 reads YDEGEE. This CDR3 comprises 17 residues. V lost 3 bases, J lost 2 bases, and 13 bases stayed unmatched. CDR3 sequence reads: CASSSRSLAGWAYEQYF. The CDR3 nucleotides are TGTGCCAGCAGCTCCCGGTCCCTAGCGGGTTGGGCCTACGAGCAGTACTTC.

V is TRBV5-4 and J is TRBJ2-7; maybe TRBD2 (6 bases). The CDR3 has 15 amino acids. Germline V gives CDR1 SGHNT, CDR2 YYREEE (reference sequence). Trimming pared 6 bases from V and 3 bases from J, leaving 19 bases between. CDR3 DNA sequence: TGTGCCAGCACCCCCGGGGGTACGGCCTTCTACGAGCAGTACTTC. It yields the protein CASTPGGTAFYEQYF.

This chain connects TRBV6-1 to TRBJ1-2; D remains unclear. V dropped 7 bases and J dropped 4 bases, with 10 bases sitting between them. The CDR3 consists of 12 residues. Per the germline V gene, CDR1 is MNHNS and CDR2 is SASEGT. CDR3 in amino acids: CASMKTSYGYTF. The CDR3 DNA is TGTGCCAGCATGAAAACAAGCTATGGCTACACCTTC.

This clone was seen only once. V is TRBV5-4 and J is TRBJ2-7; 11 bases are shared with TRBD2. Germline V gives CDR1 SGHNT, CDR2 YYREEE (reference sequence). This CDR3 region has 16 residues. Trimming removed 3 bases from V and 1 base from J; junction bases left unmatched: 6. The CDR3 DNA reads TGTGCCAGCAGCTGGTCCGGGACTAGCGGATCCTACGAGCAGTACTTC. Its translation is CASSWSGTSGSYEQYF.

The chain carries TRBV10-3 and TRBJ1-1; TRBD1 is a possible D gene (5 bases). Germline CDR1 ENHRY, CDR2 SYGVKD. V lost 0 bases and J 3 bases, leaving 17 bases between the germline ends. The CDR3 spans 17 residues. The CDR3 here is CAISESVPGTLDTEAFF. Written as DNA, the CDR3 is TGTGCCATCAGTGAGTCGGTACCCGGGACTTTGGACACTGAAGCTTTCTTT.